This TCR beta chain came from a study of blood T cell repertoires in COVID-19 (dated by TCRdb to the early 2020s). Background for the entire study: Collaborator samples came from the United States, Italy and Spain and covered acute and convalescent phases of COVID-19. The material from the prospective study consisted of cDNA or gDNA derived from T cells, B-cell-depleted T cells, or PBMCs. Deeply sampled blood TCRbeta repertoires from subjects exposed to, actively infected with, or recovered from COVID-19 were included in the dataset. The repertoires were made available in a free public database intended to serve as a resource for research on the immune response to SARS-CoV-2. Samples were obtained from the ongoing ImmuneRACE study (first 160 participants) and from approximately 1,200 subjects provided by 6 global collaborators. Sample metadata almost always included a de-identified subject ID, COVID-19 status, age in years and sex. Where available, HLA class I and class II types were taken from metadata supplied by the sample provider and were not determined by assay-based typing. What the work shows at the level of the full study, not this receptor alone: The amount of clinical and demographic metadata varied by source and participant and was provided uncurated.

The CDR3 sequence holds 18 residues, the cysteine and phenylalanine included. Of all the DNA, just the CDR3 is kept, 54 bases in frame from base 1. V and J lose 3 bases and 5 bases, and a span of 20 bases separates them. The germline V gene (reference sequence) specifies WNHNN as CDR1 and SYGVQD as CDR2. The immunoSEQ Assay, a bias-controlled multiplex PCR, was used to amplify TCRbeta CDR3 regions from genomic DNA. In the paper's pipeline: Nucleated cell counts per sample were estimated from amplification of reference gene primers within the assay. To quantify the absolute abundance of each unique TCRbeta CDR3 rearrangement, sequence reads were collapsed and filtered. Productive Simpson clonality was computed per sample as the square root of Simpson's diversity index over productive rearrangements. This immuneACCESS table, as held by TCRdb, lists in-frame sequences with V and J called but not all clones. Of the missing ones, under half trace to an unresolved V gene in checked studies; the others have no known cause. V, J and clone size reflect that table, while D and trimming were determined from the DNA. For this sample there are about 240,000 clones; more than 75% appear just once. The leading ten clones occupy about an eighth of the sample.

On this clone: Which antigen it targets is not known. No base quality information exists; no much larger clone differs at one position.

Each collaborating institution followed its own protocols to collect whole blood in K2EDTA tubes. For TCRbeta analysis, collaborators shipped samples in one of three forms: frozen whole blood, isolated PBMCs, or DNA extracted from either of those sample types. The TCR sequence derives from a woman aged 55-70 years with active or convalescent COVID-19. The sequencing sample was made of peripheral blood. Recombination joined TRBV10-1 with TRBJ1-6, with the D gene call left open. The CDR3 corresponds to CASSETVLPGDHNSPLHF. The bases are TGCGCCAGCAGTGAAACGGTCTTACCGGGAGACCATAATTCACCCCTCCACTTT.